Below are 16 T cell receptor beta chains sequenced from a single sample in a study of blood T cell dynamics during melanoma immunotherapy. Time point specified: week 3, after first cycle of checkpoint inhibitor. TCRdb's copy holds only in-frame clones and misses some; the assay was immunoSEQ multiplex PCR. The sample shows 5,500 to 6,000 clones, about 86% of them seen only once. Sequenced here: blood, sampled from a patient treated with checkpoint blockade. Source of these receptors: a human donor with melanoma.

V usage is TRBV7-2 and J usage is TRBJ1-5; D not resolved. V was pared by 2 bases and J by 5 bases, with 7 bases between. Per the germline V gene, CDR1 is SGHTA and CDR2 is FQGNSA. The CDR3 totals 13 residues. In DNA, the CDR3 is TGTGCCAGCAGCTTACAGGTTTATCAGCCCCAGCATTTT. Translation: CASSLQVYQPQHF.

This clone was detected only once. The V call is TRBV6-5, the J call TRBJ2-7; maybe TRBD2 (5 bases). V was trimmed by 7 bases and J by 0 bases, leaving 13 bases between them. The CDR3 loop spans 14 amino acids. Germline CDR1 and CDR2: MNHEY and SVGAGI. CDR3 in DNA: TGTGCCAGCACCCCGCCTGGGAGCTCCTACGAGCAGTACTTC. Translation: CASTPPGSSYEQYF.

In nucleotides, the CDR3 is TGTGCCAGCAGCGTAGCAGGGGCTGGAAACACCATATATTTT. Residues: CASSVAGAGNTIYF. This chain connects TRBV9 to TRBJ1-3; D may be TRBD1 (6 bases). The CDR3 length is 14 residues. Germline-derived CDR1 and CDR2 are SGDLS and YYNGEE. V lost 0 bases, J lost 2 bases, and 6 bases lay in between.

This chain uses TRBV2 with TRBJ1-1; a weak D match, TRBD1 (6 bases). This CDR3 has 14 residues. The germline V and J ends were trimmed by 7 bases and 2 bases, with 14 bases remaining between them. CDR1 is SNHLY and CDR2 is FYNNEI in the germline V gene. This chain's CDR3 is CASTPTQGNTEAFF. CDR3 DNA sequence: TGTGCCAGCACCCCGACACAGGGTAACACTGAAGCTTTCTTT.

The chain combines TRBV4-2 with TRBJ1-6; perhaps TRBD1 as D (5 bases). Germline V lookup: CDR1 LGHNA, CDR2 YNFKEQ. This CDR3 region has 17 residues. Trimming shortened V by 3 bases and J by 5 bases, and 17 bases separated the two germline ends. The chain's CDR3 is CASSQTLGGNHNSPLHF. CDR3 coding DNA: TGTGCCAGCAGCCAGACCCTGGGGGGAAACCATAATTCACCCCTCCACTTT.

This chain uses TRBV5-4 with TRBJ1-2, with D tentatively TRBD1 (6 bases). This CDR3 region has 15 residues. Germline-derived CDR1 and CDR2 are SGHNT and YYREEE (reference sequence). The V end lost 4 bases, the J end lost 6 bases, and 19 bases lay between the germline ends. This CDR3 is CASSPQFTGYDGYTF. The CDR3 DNA reads as TGTGCCAGCAGCCCCCAATTTACAGGGTACGATGGCTACACCTTC.

This clone was picked up one time. The chain combines TRBV5-1 with TRBJ1-1; 8 bases line up with TRBD1. The length of the CDR3 is 19 residues. Per the germline V gene, CDR1 is SGHRS and CDR2 is YFSETQ. V lost 2 bases to trimming and J lost 1 base; unmatched junction nucleotides: 16. CDR3 coding DNA: TGCGCCAGCAGCTTAAGTTCCGGACAGGGCCAAAGGAGGAACACTGAAGCTTTCTTT. Its protein is CASSLSSGQGQRRNTEAFF. The complete variable domain, with remaining parts taken from reference TRBV5-1 and TRBJ1-1, reads KAGVTQTPRYLIKTRGQQVTLSCSPISGHRSVSWYQQTPGQGLQFLFEYFSETQRNKGNFPGRFSGRQFSNSRSEMNVSTLELGDSALYLCASSLSSGQGQRRNTEAFFGQGTRLTVV.

The chain joins TRBV7-9 to TRBJ2-1; D call uncertain. Germline V CDR1 and CDR2: SEHNR, FQNEAQ (reference sequence). The CDR3 loop spans 14 amino acids. The V and J ends lost 5 bases and 0 bases respectively, with 8 bases between them. The CDR3 loop is CASSLADSYNEQFF. The CDR3 DNA reads TGTGCCAGCAGCCTGGCAGACTCCTACAATGAGCAGTTCTTC. The entire variable domain, with the rest obtained from reference TRBV7-9 and TRBJ2-1, is as follows: DTGVSQNPRHKITKRGQNVTFRCDPISEHNRLYWYRQTLGQGPEFLTYFQNEAQLEKSRLLSDRFSAERPKGSFSTLEIQRTEQGDSAMYLCASSLADSYNEQFFGPGTRLTVL.

The chain is built from TRBV5-8 and TRBJ1-5; tentative D call: TRBD1 (6 bases). V was clipped by 5 bases and J by 7 bases, with 16 bases between them. The CDR3 covers 14 residues. Looked up from germline, CDR1 is SGHTS and CDR2 is YDEGEE. Here the CDR3 DNA reads TGTGCCAGCAGTCTGCCAGACAGGAGACAGCCCCAGCATTTT. Translation: CASSLPDRRQPQHF.

This rearrangement joins TRBV27 to TRBJ2-7; D unresolved. CDR3 size: 16 residues. V was shortened by 0 bases and J by 2 bases, with 14 bases between the two germline ends. Germline-derived CDR1 and CDR2 are MNHEY and SMNVEV (reference sequence). In DNA, the CDR3 is TGTGCCAGCAGTTTATCCACAGCCTACCCAACCTACGAGCAGTACTTC. It is translated as CASSLSTAYPTYEQYF.

The chain carries TRBV19 and TRBJ1-4; a possible D gene is TRBD1 (6 bases). V dropped 3 bases and J dropped 3 bases, with 11 bases sitting between them. Germline V CDR1 and CDR2: LNHDA, SQIVND (reference sequence). The CDR3 is 15 residues long. Here the CDR3 reads CASSMTAGANEKLFF. CDR3 coding DNA: TGTGCCAGTAGTATGACGGCAGGGGCTAATGAAAAACTGTTTTTT.

The chain combines TRBV7-2 with TRBJ1-1; D not certain. The CDR3 spans 13 residues. CDR1 and CDR2 from the germline V gene are SGHTA and FQGNSA. Trimming removed 2 bases from V and 1 base from J, with 5 bases in between. CDR3 in DNA: TGTGCCAGCAGCTTACACGGGAACACTGAAGCTTTCTTT. It codes for CASSLHGNTEAFF.

The genes are TRBV7-2 and TRBJ1-4; no firm D call. V lost 6 bases and J lost 7, with 12 bases in between. In germline, CDR1 is SGHTA, CDR2 FQGNSA. The CDR3 is 13 amino acids. Written as DNA, the CDR3 is TGTGCCAGCAGACCAACCGGCGGTGAAAAACTGTTTTTT. It encodes CASRPTGGEKLFF.

The chain combines TRBV29-1 with TRBJ1-2, with 10 bases lining up with TRBD1. V gave up 4 bases and J gave up 7 bases; unmatched junction bases: 9. This CDR3 is 14 amino acids long. Germline V gene data show CDR1 as SQVTM and CDR2 as ANQGSEA. CDR3 in amino acids: CSVGTGGTGVGYTF. In nucleotides, the CDR3 is TGCAGCGTTGGGACTGGCGGGACAGGGGTTGGCTACACCTTC.

The chain combines TRBV4-2 with TRBJ1-3; D is ambiguous. In germline, CDR1 is LGHNA, CDR2 YNFKEQ. The V gene lost 0 bases and the J gene lost 2 bases, with 8 bases spanning the gap. The CDR3 contains 15 residues. For the CDR3, the DNA is TGTGCCAGCAGCCAAGATGGTAGGGCTGGAAACACCATATATTTT. It encodes CASSQDGRAGNTIYF.

V and J are TRBV6-5 and TRBJ1-1, with 8 nucleotides matching TRBD1. This CDR3 contains 15 residues. V was clipped by 0 bases and J by 4 bases; unmatched bases: 4. From germline, CDR1 is MNHEY and CDR2 SVGAGI. CDR3 sequence (DNA): TGTGCCAGCAGTTACTCGACAGGGGTGGGCACTGAAGCTTTCTTT. Translated: CASSYSTGVGTEAFF.